The following is a TCR beta chain sequence with its context. This record comes from a study of blood T cell repertoires in COVID-19. Germline assignment: CDR1 SGHKS and CDR2 YYEKEE (reference sequence). The CDR3 consists of 13 residues. Trimming at V came to 3 bases and at J to 8 bases, leaving 7 bases not matched to a gene. Measured with immunoSEQ multiplex PCR; TCRdb has only the in-frame clones, and not every one. The sample lists approximately 390,000 clones; 80% to 90% were seen once. This clonotype was sampled from a woman in her forties or fifties who had recovered from COVID-19. The V gene is TRBV5-5, the J gene TRBJ1-2, with TRBD1 matching over 7 bases. What was sequenced was PBMCs or T cells enriched from blood (not recorded which). In DNA, the CDR3 is TGTGCCAGCAGCTCCGACAGGGTATGGGGCTACACCTTC. Residues: CASSSDRVWGYTF. Full variable domain (rest looked up from reference TRBV5-5 and TRBJ1-2): DAGVTQSPTHLIKTRGQQVTLRCSPISGHKSVSWYQQVLGQGPQFIFQYYEKEERGRGNFPDRFSARQFPNYSSELNVNALLLGDSALYLCASSSDRVWGYTFGSGTRLTVV.